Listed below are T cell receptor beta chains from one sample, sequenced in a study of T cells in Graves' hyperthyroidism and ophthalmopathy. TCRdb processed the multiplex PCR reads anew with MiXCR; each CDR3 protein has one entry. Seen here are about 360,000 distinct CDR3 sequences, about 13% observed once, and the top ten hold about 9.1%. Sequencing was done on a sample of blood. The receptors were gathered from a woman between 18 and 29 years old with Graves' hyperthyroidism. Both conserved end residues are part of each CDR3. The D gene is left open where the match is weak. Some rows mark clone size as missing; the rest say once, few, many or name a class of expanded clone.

CDR3 DNA: TGCGCCAGCAGTCCAAGTGAGATAGGACAGCCCCAGCATTTT
CDR3 protein: CASSPSEIGQPQHF
V gene: TRBV5-1
clone size: many
J gene: TRBJ1-5
D gene: -

CDR3 DNA: TGCGCCAGCAGCTTGGCCGGAGCTTCCACTGAAGCTTTCTTT
CDR3 protein: CASSLAGASTEAFF
V gene: TRBV5-1
clone size: many
J gene: TRBJ1-1
D gene: -

CDR3 DNA: TGTGCCAGCAGTTTAGGGGGGGCGGATTTCTATGGCTACACCTTC
CDR3 protein: CASSLGGADFYGYTF
V gene: TRBV2
clone size: many
J gene: TRBJ1-2
D gene: -

CDR3 DNA: TGTGCCAGCACTCCCCATCATAATACAATGTACCAAGAGACCCAGTACTTC
CDR3 protein: CASTPHHNTMYQETQYF
V gene: TRBV28
clone size: many
J gene: TRBJ2-5
D gene: -

CDR3 DNA: TGTGCCAGCAGCGAGGTTATACTCTCTGAGCAGTACTTC
CDR3 protein: CASSEVILSEQYF
V gene: TRBV3-1
clone size: many
J gene: TRBJ2-7
D gene: -

CDR3 DNA: TGTGCCAGCAGCGAACTAGCGGGGGTTGAGTTCTTC
CDR3 protein: CASSELAGVEFF
V gene: TRBV12-3/TRBV12-4
clone size: many
J gene: TRBJ2-1
D gene: TRBD2

CDR3 DNA: TGTGCCAGCAGTTCCAGCAGGGTTTTACACATTCAGTACTTC
CDR3 protein: CASSSSRVLHIQYF
V gene: TRBV28
clone size: many
J gene: TRBJ2-4
D gene: -

CDR3 DNA: TGTGCCAGCAGCAGAGGACAGGGGCATGGCTACACCTTC
CDR3 protein: CASSRGQGHGYTF
V gene: TRBV7-6
clone size: few
J gene: TRBJ1-2
D gene: TRBD1

CDR3 DNA: TGCAGTGCTCCAGACACAGGGAGCGTAAACTATGGCTACACCTTC
CDR3 protein: CSAPDTGSVNYGYTF
V gene: TRBV20-1
clone size: few
J gene: TRBJ1-2
D gene: -

CDR3 DNA: TGTGCCAGCAGCCAACAGAACTCACGGACAGGCGAGCAGTACTTC
CDR3 protein: CASSQQNSRTGEQYF
V gene: TRBV3-2
clone size: few
J gene: TRBJ2-7
D gene: -

CDR3 DNA: TGTGCCAGCAGCTTGAGGCTCAGAAATGAAAAACTGTTTTTT
CDR3 protein: CASSLRLRNEKLFF
V gene: TRBV5-8
clone size: many
J gene: TRBJ1-4
D gene: -

CDR3 DNA: TGCGCCAGCAGCCAGGGACAGAACACCGGGGAGCTGTTTTTT
CDR3 protein: CASSQGQNTGELFF
V gene: TRBV4-3
clone size: many
J gene: TRBJ2-2
D gene: -

CDR3 DNA: TGTGCCAGCAGTTTCCGGGACAGCGACACCGGGGAGCTGTTTTTT
CDR3 protein: CASSFRDSDTGELFF
V gene: TRBV2
clone size: many
J gene: TRBJ2-2
D gene: TRBD1

CDR3 DNA: TGTGCCAGCAGCTTAAGCGGGAGTGTAGACATTCAGTACTTC
CDR3 protein: CASSLSGSVDIQYF
V gene: TRBV3-1
clone size: many
J gene: TRBJ2-4
D gene: TRBD2

CDR3 DNA: TGCAGTGCTAGAGTTCCTACTTATAGCAATCAGCCCCAGCATTTT
CDR3 protein: CSARVPTYSNQPQHF
V gene: TRBV20-1
clone size: many
J gene: TRBJ1-5
D gene: -

CDR3 DNA: TGTGCCAGCAGCTTGGGGGGGGACGTAGGCTTCTTT
CDR3 protein: CASSLGGDVGFF
V gene: TRBV5-6
clone size: -
J gene: TRBJ1-1
D gene: -

CDR3 DNA: TGTGCCAGCAGTCCCGGGACGGCCGGGGGACAGCCCCAGCATTTT
CDR3 protein: CASSPGTAGGQPQHF
V gene: TRBV27
clone size: many
J gene: TRBJ1-5
D gene: -

CDR3 DNA: TGTGCCTGGAGTGTAATGACGGGTGGCTACACCTTC
CDR3 protein: CAWSVMTGGYTF
V gene: TRBV30
clone size: -
J gene: TRBJ1-2
D gene: -

CDR3 DNA: TGTGCCAGCTCACGCCGGGGACAGGCGTTCCTTAACTATGGCTACACCTTC
CDR3 protein: CASSRRGQAFLNYGYTF
V gene: TRBV18
clone size: -
J gene: TRBJ1-2
D gene: TRBD1

CDR3 DNA: TGTGCCACCAGTGAGGGACAGGGAACCGGGGAGCTGTTTTTT
CDR3 protein: CATSEGQGTGELFF
V gene: TRBV24-1
clone size: -
J gene: TRBJ2-2
D gene: TRBD1

CDR3 DNA: TGTGCCAGCACCCTACGACAGGGGGCGCAAACAGATACGCAGTATTTT
CDR3 protein: CASTLRQGAQTDTQYF
V gene: TRBV7-2
clone size: -
J gene: TRBJ2-3
D gene: TRBD1

CDR3 DNA: TGTGCCACCCCCCTGAGGACTAGCGGGAGAAGGATTGGTTACGAGCAGTACTTC
CDR3 protein: CATPLRTSGRRIGYEQYF
V gene: TRBV7-2
clone size: many
J gene: TRBJ2-7
D gene: TRBD2

CDR3 DNA: TGTGCCAGCAGTTTAGGGTTTAGCGAGCAGTACTTC
CDR3 protein: CASSLGFSEQYF
V gene: TRBV28
clone size: many
J gene: TRBJ2-7
D gene: -

CDR3 DNA: TGCAGTGCTAGGGACCTACGCTACAATGAGCAGTTCTTC
CDR3 protein: CSARDLRYNEQFF
V gene: TRBV20-1
clone size: many
J gene: TRBJ2-1
D gene: -

CDR3 DNA: TGTGCCAGCAGTGAAAGGGGGGCTGCGGGTGACAATGAGCAGTTCTTC
CDR3 protein: CASSERGAAGDNEQFF
V gene: TRBV2
clone size: many
J gene: TRBJ2-1
D gene: -

CDR3 DNA: TGTGCCAGCAAGCCGACGGACAGGTCGAACACCGGGGAGCTGTTTTTT
CDR3 protein: CASKPTDRSNTGELFF
V gene: TRBV25-1
clone size: few
J gene: TRBJ2-2
D gene: TRBD1

CDR3 DNA: TGTGCCAGCAGCTTAGATTTGGCGGGTCAGCCCCAGCATTTT
CDR3 protein: CASSLDLAGQPQHF
V gene: TRBV7-9
clone size: many
J gene: TRBJ1-5
D gene: -

CDR3 DNA: TGTGCCAGCCTGAGTACAAGTTTGGGACGCGGGGAGCTGTTTTTT
CDR3 protein: CASLSTSLGRGELFF
V gene: TRBV19
clone size: few
J gene: TRBJ2-2
D gene: -